This T cell receptor beta chain was obtained from a study of Graves' ophthalmopathy and Graves' hyperthyroidism. In its sample, this clonotype was seen a few times. Its antigen is currently unknown. V shed 11 bases and J 5 bases; nucleotides not matched to a gene: 11. The CDR3 consists of 14 residues. Looked up from germline, CDR1 is SNHLY and CDR2 is FYNNEI. RNA transcripts served as template for amplifying TCR beta CDR3 sequences. HTBI primers primed a first-round RT-PCR, and a second-round multiplex PCR followed. TCRdb processed the multiplex PCR reads anew with MiXCR; each CDR3 protein has one entry. The sample includes 650,000 to 900,000 distinct CDR3 sequences, roughly 40% of them seen just once. Each donor who had ophthalmopathy showed moderate-to-severe activity, a CAS of ≥3, a NOSPECS of ≥4, and a duration under 3 months. Clinical symptoms, serum thyroxine, TRAb, thyroid ultrasound and orbital computed tomography formed the basis of diagnosis. PBMCs were density-gradient isolated from roughly 9.5 ml fresh blood.

Study-level findings and limits: The model predicted progression of ophthalmopathy with a sensitivity of 60% to 71%, and its specificity was roughly 72%.

This chain links TRBV2 with TRBJ1-1; 10 bases are a match to TRBD1. The sequencing input was peripheral blood. This sequence was found in an adult man with Graves' ophthalmopathy. CDR3 protein: CAWNRQGAITEAFF. The CDR3 DNA reads as TGTGCCTGGAATCGACAGGGGGCGATAACTGAAGCTTTCTTT.